The 29 T cell receptor beta chains presented below share a single source sample, sequenced in a study of PD-L1 blockade in urothelial cancer. TCRdb keeps only in-frame clones here, not all; method: immunoSEQ multiplex PCR. The data contain 50,000 to 60,000 clones, 70% to 90% of them singletons. Sequences were derived from PBMCs, sampled around atezolizumab (anti-PD-L1) treatment. The origin of the receptors is a middle-aged man with urothelial cancer.

The chain combines TRBV6-1 with TRBJ1-1; no reliable D call. V lost 6 bases, J lost 2 bases, and 13 bases lay in between. Germline CDR1 is MNHNS and CDR2 is SASEGT. The CDR3 sequence is 14 residues long. CDR3 bases: TGTGCCAGCAGGCCAACACGTTTAAACACTGAAGCTTTCTTT. Translation gives CASRPTRLNTEAFF.

The chain has TRBV18 and TRBJ1-2; D possibly corresponds to TRBD1 (6 bases). This CDR3 has 13 amino acids. From germline, CDR1 is KGHSH and CDR2 LQKENI. V was cut by 3 bases and J by 8 bases, with 13 bases left in between. CDR3 residues: CASSPGQEWGYTF. The CDR3 DNA reads as TGTGCCAGCTCACCGGGACAAGAATGGGGCTACACCTTC.

The chain links TRBV28 to TRBJ2-1, with a weak D call TRBD2 (5 bases). Trimming pared 3 bases from V and 10 bases from J, leaving 13 bases between. CDR1 and CDR2 from the germline V gene are MDHEN and SYDVKM. The CDR3 loop spans 13 amino acids. DNA of the CDR3: TGTGCCAGCAGTTTCGGACTCGCCTGGGAGCAGTTCTTC. Its protein product is CASSFGLAWEQFF. The full variable domain, completed using reference TRBV28 and TRBJ2-1, is DVKVTQSSRYLVKRTGEKVFLECVQDMDHENMFWYRQDPGLGLRLIYFSYDVKMKEKGDIPEGYSVSREKKERFSLILESASTNQTSMYLCASSFGLAWEQFFGPGTRLTVL.

This clone has only a few counts. The chain is built from TRBV5-6 and TRBJ2-3; D ambiguous. From germline, CDR1 is SGHDT and CDR2 YYEEEE. Trimming removed 1 base at V and 1 base at J, with 4 bases between. This CDR3 has 13 residues. This CDR3 reads CASSLTGTDTQYF. In DNA, the CDR3 is TGTGCCAGCAGCTTGACAGGCACAGATACGCAGTATTTT.

The gene calls are TRBV5-6 and TRBJ2-7; TRBD2 aligns across 10 bases. J lost 2 bases, V lost 2 bases, and 7 bases had no gene match. The CDR3 has 16 amino acids. Looked up from germline, CDR1 is SGHDT and CDR2 is YYEEEE. The CDR3 here is CASSFGGLAGAYEQYF. The CDR3 DNA reads as TGTGCCAGCAGCTTTGGGGGGCTAGCGGGAGCCTACGAGCAGTACTTC.

This chain connects TRBV18 to TRBJ2-5; 7 nucleotides match TRBD1. This CDR3 spans 13 amino acids. V trimming: 3 bases; J trimming: 3 bases; junction bases outside the gene matches: 1. Germline CDR1 and CDR2: KGHSH and LQKENI. In DNA form, the CDR3 reads TGTGCCAGCTCACCCGGGACAGAAGAGACCCAGTACTTC. Residues: CASSPGTEETQYF.

The chain uses TRBV11-1 and TRBJ2-1, with 10 bases fitting TRBD1. CDR3 length: 15 residues. The germline CDR1 and CDR2 sequences are SGHAT and FQDESV (reference sequence). Trimming at V came to 6 bases and at J to 5 bases, leaving 7 bases not matched to a gene. CDR3 nucleotides: TGTGCCAGCAGAAAAGTGGGACAGGGGAACAATGAGCAGTTCTTC. Its protein is CASRKVGQGNNEQFF.

The chain is built from TRBV15 and TRBJ2-1, with 14 bases matching TRBD2. Germline V lookup: CDR1 LNHNV, CDR2 YYDKDF (reference sequence). Trimming removed 5 bases from V and 7 bases from J; junction bases left unmatched: 7. This CDR3 is 16 amino acids long. The CDR3 sequence is CATSVPGTSGSNEQFF. CDR3 nucleotide sequence: TGTGCCACCAGCGTTCCCGGGACTAGCGGGAGTAATGAGCAGTTCTTC.

In DNA, the CDR3 is TGCGCCAGCGCTGAATCGAGGGAGACCCAGTACTTC. It yields the protein CASAESRETQYF. The rearrangement links TRBV5-1 to TRBJ2-5, with unresolved D. This CDR3 is 12 amino acids long. Trimming shortened V by 7 bases and J by 5 bases, and 12 bases separated the two germline ends. The germline CDR1 and CDR2 sequences are SGHRS and YFSETQ. Full variable domain (remainder filled in from reference TRBV5-1 and TRBJ2-5): KAGVTQTPRYLIKTRGQQVTLSCSPISGHRSVSWYQQTPGQGLQFLFEYFSETQRNKGNFPGRFSGRQFSNSRSEMNVSTLELGDSALYLCASAESRETQYFGPGTRLLVL.

This chain joins TRBV6-6 and TRBJ2-4; 9 positions agree with TRBD2. Germline V gives CDR1 MNHNY, CDR2 SVGAGI (reference sequence). The CDR3 has 14 residues. With 11 bases clipped from V and 6 bases from J, the junction kept 11 bases outside the gene matches. As DNA, the CDR3 is TGTGCCGCCATGGGAGCGGGAGGAGGAAACATTCAGTACTTC. Translation: CAAMGAGGGNIQYF.

The CDR3 bases are TGTGCCAGCAGGGAGGCCATGAACACTGAAGCTTTCTTT. Its translation: CASREAMNTEAFF. The gene calls are TRBV7-9 and TRBJ1-1; D gene ambiguous. Germline values: CDR1 SEHNR, CDR2 FQNEAQ (reference sequence). The CDR3 contains 13 residues. The ends were cut back, 6 bases at V and 0 bases at J, with 8 bases in the middle.

This clone is deemed medium-sized. This rearrangement joins TRBV4-1 to TRBJ2-7; TRBD1 agrees at 8 bases. Germline CDR1 MGHRA, CDR2 YSYEKL. With V trimmed by 1 base and J by 6 bases, 8 bases remained unmatched. The CDR3 is 15 amino acids. The CDR3 DNA reads as TGCGCCAGCAGCCAAGCAGGGGGCTGGGGCGGCGAGCAGTACTTC. Its protein is CASSQAGGWGGEQYF.

This chain joins TRBV4-2 and TRBJ1-6, with TRBD1 identical over 8 bases. CDR3 size: 16 residues. The junction had 3 bases not matched to a gene; V was cut back by 0 bases and J by 5 bases. Germline V lookup: CDR1 LGHNA, CDR2 YNFKEQ. Here the CDR3 DNA reads TGTGCCAGCAGCCAAGAGGGGACAGGAAATAATTCACCCCTCCACTTT. The encoded protein is CASSQEGTGNNSPLHF.

The J gene is TRBJ2-3, the V gene TRBV2, with D unclear. CDR1 and CDR2 from the germline V gene are SNHLY and FYNNEI. Trimming removed 6 bases from V and 0 bases from J, with 7 bases in between. The CDR3 totals 13 residues. The DNA for the CDR3 is TGTGCCAGCAGAGCTTATAGCACAGATACGCAGTATTTT. Translated: CASRAYSTDTQYF.

The CDR3 is CASSLEGQISYEQYF. CDR3 DNA: TGTGCCAGCAGCTTGGAAGGACAGATCTCCTACGAGCAGTACTTC. V and J are TRBV5-4 and TRBJ2-7, with D perhaps TRBD1 (6 bases). Germline V CDR1 and CDR2: SGHNT, YYREEE (reference sequence). V was shortened by 0 bases and J by 0 bases, with 10 bases between the two germline ends. The CDR3 has 15 residues.

The chain is built from TRBV28 and TRBJ2-7; 7 nucleotides agree with TRBD2. With 2 bases clipped from V and 6 bases from J, the junction kept 1 base outside the gene matches. CDR1 MDHEN and CDR2 SYDVKM come from the germline V gene. This CDR3 is built from 12 residues. The chain's CDR3 is CASSLGGSEQYF. In DNA form, the CDR3 reads TGTGCCAGCAGTTTAGGCGGGAGCGAGCAGTACTTC.

This clone was seen a handful of times. The chain combines TRBV18 with TRBJ1-5; D is ambiguous. Trimming removed 3 bases at V and 6 bases at J, with 15 bases between. Germline CDR1 reads KGHSH; CDR2 reads LQKENI. The CDR3 length is 15 residues. The DNA of the CDR3 is TGTGCCAGCTCACCGGCGGGAGGCTTTAGTCAGCCCCAGCATTTT. Its protein is CASSPAGGFSQPQHF.

This sequence joins TRBV6-6 and TRBJ1-5; TRBD1 agrees at 9 bases. This CDR3 region has 15 residues. Germline CDR1 MNHNY, CDR2 SVGAGI (reference sequence). V was pared by 6 bases and J by 4 bases, with 7 bases of the junction left unmatched. The DNA for the CDR3 is TGTGCCAGCAGGGGGACAGGGAAGGTAAATCAGCCCCAGCATTTT. Translation gives CASRGTGKVNQPQHF.

About this clone itself: The junction does not match germline at one end; this may be a read error. V usage is TRBV7-7 and J usage is TRBJ2-5, with 7 bases fitting TRBD1. The germline gives CDR1 SSHAT, CDR2 FNYEAQ (reference sequence). CDR3 size: 15 residues. The CDR3 bases are TGTGCTAGCAGCTTAGGCAGGACAGGACAAGAGACCCAGTACTTC. Translation: CASSLGRTGQETQYF.

This clone came up a few times. The V gene is TRBV28, the J gene TRBJ1-5, with D maybe TRBD1 (6 bases). V dropped 2 bases and J dropped 4 bases, with 12 bases sitting between them. The germline V gene encodes CDR1 MDHEN and CDR2 SYDVKM. The CDR3 has 15 amino acids. CDR3 coding DNA: TGTGCCAGCAGTTTAAGGGGGTCCGTAAATCAGCCCCAGCATTTT. It is translated as CASSLRGSVNQPQHF.

This clone came up once. The rearrangement links TRBV11-2 to TRBJ2-3; weak D call: TRBD2 (6 bases). The V and J ends lost 1 base and 2 bases respectively, with 10 bases between them. From germline, CDR1 is SGHAT and CDR2 FQNNGV. CDR3 length equals 15 residues. The chain's CDR3 is CASSLVGTFTDTQYF. CDR3 DNA: TGTGCCAGCAGCTTAGTTGGGACTTTCACAGATACGCAGTATTTT.

This clone was observed once. The V gene is TRBV30, the J gene TRBJ1-1; no definite D call. The germline gives CDR1 GTSNPN, CDR2 SVGIG (reference sequence). V lost 0 bases and J lost 1, with 15 bases in between. CDR3 length: 16 amino acids. CDR3: CAWSVLNWYENTEAFF. The CDR3 coding sequence is TGTGCCTGGAGTGTGCTAAACTGGTACGAGAACACTGAAGCTTTCTTT.

The chain uses TRBV7-6 and TRBJ2-5; D uncertain. This CDR3 is built from 15 residues. Deletions cut 0 bases from V and 1 base from J, with 9 bases between. Germline-derived CDR1 and CDR2 are SGHVS and FNYEAQ. CDR3 DNA: TGTGCCAGCAGCTTAGCGAACGGAGCCCAAGAGACCCAGTACTTC. This translates into CASSLANGAQETQYF.

The chain combines TRBV7-9 with TRBJ2-1; no reliable D call. V lost 3 bases to trimming and J lost 0 bases, with 21 bases between them. This CDR3 has 19 residues. Germline values: CDR1 SEHNR, CDR2 FQNEAQ (reference sequence). CDR3 coding DNA: TGTGCCAGCAGCTTTTCGAGCCGTAAAAATATGAGCTCCTACAATGAGCAGTTCTTC. Protein sequence: CASSFSSRKNMSSYNEQFF.

The chain carries TRBV19 and TRBJ2-7; 7 bases map to TRBD1. V gave up 7 bases and J gave up 0 bases; unmatched junction bases: 3. Germline-derived CDR1 and CDR2 are LNHDA and SQIVND (reference sequence). This CDR3 has 13 amino acids. The chain's CDR3 is CASKGAGSYEQYF. CDR3 nucleotide sequence: TGTGCCAGTAAGGGGGCGGGCTCCTACGAGCAGTACTTC.

This clone was detected once. The chain carries TRBV30 and TRBJ2-1; 7 positions agree with TRBD1. The CDR3 is 11 amino acids. The trim removed 2 bases at V and 15 bases at J, leaving 7 bases unmatched. Germline V gene sequence: CDR1 GTSNPN, CDR2 SVGIG (reference sequence). CDR3 amino acids: CAWSTRGNMFF. Written as DNA, the CDR3 is TGTGCCTGGAGTACCAGGGGGAATATGTTCTTC.

The genes are TRBV29-1 and TRBJ2-1; possibly TRBD1 for D (6 bases). The V end was cut by 4 bases, the J end by 6 bases, with 19 bases between. Germline assignment: CDR1 SQVTM and CDR2 ANQGSEA. This CDR3 has 15 residues. The CDR3 loop is CSVGGLRGPGNEQFF. In DNA, the CDR3 is TGCAGCGTTGGCGGGCTCAGGGGACCGGGCAATGAGCAGTTCTTC.

A single count supports this clone. The chain has TRBV7-9 and TRBJ2-2; the D gene is possibly TRBD2 (5 bases). Trimming took off 9 bases at V and 1 base at J, with 12 bases between the two ends. CDR3 size: 14 residues. The germline CDR1 and CDR2 sequences are SEHNR and FQNEAQ (reference sequence). CDR3 coding DNA: TGTGCCAGTTCCCCCCGGGGGAACACCGGGGAGCTGTTTTTT. Residues: CASSPRGNTGELFF.

The J gene is TRBJ2-5, the V gene TRBV7-3, with D possibly TRBD1 on 6 matching bases. The CDR3 totals 13 residues. The V gene lost 5 bases and the J gene lost 5 bases, with 12 bases spanning the gap. The V gene's germline CDR1 is SGHTA and CDR2 FQGTGA. Written as DNA, the CDR3 is TGTGCCAGCAGCCCAGGACAGTCGGAGACCCAGTACTTC. Protein product: CASSPGQSETQYF.